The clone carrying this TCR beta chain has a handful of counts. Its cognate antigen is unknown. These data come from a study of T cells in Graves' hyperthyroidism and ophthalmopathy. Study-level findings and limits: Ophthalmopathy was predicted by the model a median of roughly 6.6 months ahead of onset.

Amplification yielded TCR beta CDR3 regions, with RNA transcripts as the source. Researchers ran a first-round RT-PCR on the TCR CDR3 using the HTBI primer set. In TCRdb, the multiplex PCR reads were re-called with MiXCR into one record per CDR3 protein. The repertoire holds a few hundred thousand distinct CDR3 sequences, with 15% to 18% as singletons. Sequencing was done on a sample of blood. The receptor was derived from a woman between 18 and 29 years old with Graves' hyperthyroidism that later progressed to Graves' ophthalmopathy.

The CDR3 DNA follows: TGTGCCAGCAGCTCCTACAGGGGAGCCTACGAGCAGTACTTC. This translates into CASSSYRGAYEQYF. The chain combines TRBV7-2 with TRBJ2-7; 7 bases are a match to TRBD1. The CDR3 runs to 14 residues. Germline lookup yields CDR1 SGHTA and CDR2 FQGNSA. V lost 4 bases to trimming and J lost 2 bases; unmatched junction nucleotides: 5. Full variable domain (rest looked up from reference TRBV7-2 and TRBJ2-7): GAGVSQSPSNKVTEKGKDVELRCDPISGHTALYWYRQSLGQGLEFLIYFQGNSAPDKSGLPSDRFSAERTGGSVSTLTIQRTQQEDSAVYLCASSSYRGAYEQYFGPGTRLTVT.